This TCR beta chain was captured in a study of memory CD4+ T cells and cytomegalovirus serostatus. Study information: Healthy Belgian adult donors included 9 or 10 CMV-positive and more than 20 CMV-negative people.

Study-level points and caveats: Each of approximately 70 CMV-associated TCRbeta sequences occurred in one to five individuals.

The protocol was immunoSEQ multiplex PCR, while the TCRdb copy is restricted to in-frame clones and leaves out a portion. Seen here are 35,000 to 50,000 clones, 75% to 85% observed once, and the top ten hold around 6%. With 0 bases removed from V and 0 bases from J, the gap between germline ends came to 9 bases. Per the germline V gene, CDR1 is MGHRA and CDR2 is YSYEKL. This CDR3 region has 16 residues. As for this clone: The antigen is not known.

The sort gate was single viable CD3+CD4+CD8-CD45RO+ cells for memory CD4+ T cells. Total CD4+ T cells were enriched by CD4 positive selection. The TCR comes from an adult in good health and CMV-seronegative. The gene calls are TRBV4-1 and TRBJ2-1; maybe TRBD2 (6 bases). The sequencing input was memory CD4+ T cells from blood. The CDR3 protein is CASSQDERASYNEQFF. In nucleotides, the CDR3 is TGCGCCAGCAGCCAAGACGAGCGGGCCTCCTACAATGAGCAGTTCTTC.